This record looks at one T cell receptor (beta chain) sequence and its context. The data originate from a study of identical twins. TCRdb reprocessed the 5' RACE reads via MiXCR and lists one record per CDR3 protein. Of some 790,000 distinct CDR3 sequences in the sample, 18% were seen once. V lost 0 bases to trimming and J lost 3 bases, with 14 bases between them. From germline, CDR1 is SGHKS and CDR2 YYEKEE (reference sequence). The CDR3 totals 16 residues. These data are also associated with another study on T cells expressing NK-cell markers.

Sequencing was carried out using PBMCs. The J gene is TRBJ2-3, the V gene TRBV5-5; no definite D call. The source of this sequence is a woman between 18 and 29 years old in good health. The CDR3 region has the DNA TGTGCCAGCAGCTTGGGACTGATTATAAGAACAGATACGCAGTATTTT. It encodes CASSLGLIIRTDTQYF.